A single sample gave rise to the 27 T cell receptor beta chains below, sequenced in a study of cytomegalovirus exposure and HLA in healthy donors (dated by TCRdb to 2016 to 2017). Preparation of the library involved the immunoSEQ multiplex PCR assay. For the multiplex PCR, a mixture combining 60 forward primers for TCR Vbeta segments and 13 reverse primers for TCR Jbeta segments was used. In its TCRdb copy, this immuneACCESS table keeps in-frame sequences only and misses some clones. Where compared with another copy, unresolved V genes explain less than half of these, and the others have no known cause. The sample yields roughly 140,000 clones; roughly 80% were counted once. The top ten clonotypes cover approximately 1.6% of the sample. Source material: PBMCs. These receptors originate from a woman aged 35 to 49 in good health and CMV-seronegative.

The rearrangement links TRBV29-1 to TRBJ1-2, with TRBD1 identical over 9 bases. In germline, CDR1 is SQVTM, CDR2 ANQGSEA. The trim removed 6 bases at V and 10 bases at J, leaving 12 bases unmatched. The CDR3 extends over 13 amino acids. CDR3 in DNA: TGCAGCGTCCAAAGGACAGGGGCGTTTGTCTACACCTTC. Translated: CSVQRTGAFVYTF.

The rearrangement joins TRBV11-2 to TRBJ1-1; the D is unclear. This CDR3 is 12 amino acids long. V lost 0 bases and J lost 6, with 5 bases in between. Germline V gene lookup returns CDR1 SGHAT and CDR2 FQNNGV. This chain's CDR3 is CASSLESAEAFF. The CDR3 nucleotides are TGTGCCAGCAGCTTAGAGAGCGCTGAAGCTTTCTTT.

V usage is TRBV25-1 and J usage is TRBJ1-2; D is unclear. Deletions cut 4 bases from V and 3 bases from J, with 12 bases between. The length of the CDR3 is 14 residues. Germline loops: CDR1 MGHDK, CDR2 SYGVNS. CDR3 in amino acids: CASSGIWGDYGYTF. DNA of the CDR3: TGTGCCAGCAGTGGAATTTGGGGAGACTATGGCTACACCTTC.

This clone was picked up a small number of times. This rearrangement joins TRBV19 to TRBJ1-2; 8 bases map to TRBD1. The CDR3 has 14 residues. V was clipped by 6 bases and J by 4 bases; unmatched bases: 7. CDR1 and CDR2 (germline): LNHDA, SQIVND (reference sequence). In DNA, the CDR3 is TGTGCCAGTAGGGAATGGACAGGGCTCTATGGCTACACCTTC. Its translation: CASREWTGLYGYTF.

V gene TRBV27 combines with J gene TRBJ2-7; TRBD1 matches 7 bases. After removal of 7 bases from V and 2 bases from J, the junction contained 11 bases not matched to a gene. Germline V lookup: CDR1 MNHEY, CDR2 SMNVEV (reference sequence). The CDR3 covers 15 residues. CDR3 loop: CASTNVGTDAYEQYF. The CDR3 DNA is TGTGCCAGCACCAATGTAGGGACAGATGCCTACGAGCAGTACTTC.

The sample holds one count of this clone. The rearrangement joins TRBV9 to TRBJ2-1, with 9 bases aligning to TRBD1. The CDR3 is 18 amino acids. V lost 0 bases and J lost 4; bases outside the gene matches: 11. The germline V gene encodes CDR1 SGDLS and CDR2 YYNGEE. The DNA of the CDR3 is TGTGCCAGCAGCGTAGCCGGACAGGGGTCCTCAAATTACAATGAGCAGTTCTTC. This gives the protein CASSVAGQGSSNYNEQFF.

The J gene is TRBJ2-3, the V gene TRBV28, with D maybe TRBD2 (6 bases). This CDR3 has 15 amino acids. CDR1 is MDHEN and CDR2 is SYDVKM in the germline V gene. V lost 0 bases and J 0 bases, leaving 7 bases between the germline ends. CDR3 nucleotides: TGTGCCAGCAGTTTATGGGGGACTAGCACAGATACGCAGTATTTT. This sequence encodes CASSLWGTSTDTQYF.

CDR3 in DNA: TGTGCCAGCAGCATGGGACAGGGGAAACAGCCCCAGCATTTT. The encoded protein is CASSMGQGKQPQHF. The chain combines TRBV7-6 with TRBJ1-5; TRBD1 matches at 10 bases. Per germline, CDR1 SGHVS and CDR2 FNYEAQ. This CDR3 contains 14 residues. V was clipped by 5 bases and J by 7 bases; unmatched bases: 5.

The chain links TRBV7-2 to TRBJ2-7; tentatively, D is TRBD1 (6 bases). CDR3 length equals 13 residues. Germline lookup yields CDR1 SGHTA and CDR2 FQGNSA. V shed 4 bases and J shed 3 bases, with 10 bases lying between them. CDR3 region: CASSSLQGYEQYF. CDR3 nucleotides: TGTGCCAGCAGCTCTTTACAGGGCTACGAGCAGTACTTC.

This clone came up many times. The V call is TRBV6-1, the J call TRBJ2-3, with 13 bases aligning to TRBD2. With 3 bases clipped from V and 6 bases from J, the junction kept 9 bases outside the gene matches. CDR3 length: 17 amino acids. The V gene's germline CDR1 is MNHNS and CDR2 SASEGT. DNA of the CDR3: TGTGCCAGCAGTGACCTACTAGCGGGAGGGCCAATGGATACGCAGTATTTT. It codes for CASSDLLAGGPMDTQYF.

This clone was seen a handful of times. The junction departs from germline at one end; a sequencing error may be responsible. As DNA, the CDR3 is TGTGCCAGCCTGGGAGGGGGAATCAGCACTCAGCCCCAGCATTTT. Protein sequence: CASLGGGISTQPQHF. The J gene is TRBJ1-5, the V gene TRBV28, with a possible D match to TRBD1 (6 bases). The CDR3 has 15 residues. CDR1 is MDHEN and CDR2 is SYDVKM in the germline V gene.

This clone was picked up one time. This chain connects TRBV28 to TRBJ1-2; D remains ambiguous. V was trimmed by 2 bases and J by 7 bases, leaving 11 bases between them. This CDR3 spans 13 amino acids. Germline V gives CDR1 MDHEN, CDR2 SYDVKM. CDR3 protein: CASSLGGTRGYTF. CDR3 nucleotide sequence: TGTGCCAGCAGTTTAGGCGGTACCCGTGGCTACACCTTC.

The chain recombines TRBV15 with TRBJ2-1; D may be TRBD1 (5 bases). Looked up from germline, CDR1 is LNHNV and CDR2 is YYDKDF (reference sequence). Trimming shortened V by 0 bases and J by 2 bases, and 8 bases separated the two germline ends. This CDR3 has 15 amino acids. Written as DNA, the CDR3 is TGTGCCACCAGCAGAGATGGGGCAGCCTACAATGAGCAGTTCTTC. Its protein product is CATSRDGAAYNEQFF. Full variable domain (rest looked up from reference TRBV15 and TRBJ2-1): DAMVIQNPRYQVTQFGKPVTLSCSQTLNHNVMYWYQQKSSQAPKLLFHYYDKDFNNEADTPDNFQSRRPNTSFCFLDIRSPGLGDTAMYLCATSRDGAAYNEQFFGPGTRLTVL.

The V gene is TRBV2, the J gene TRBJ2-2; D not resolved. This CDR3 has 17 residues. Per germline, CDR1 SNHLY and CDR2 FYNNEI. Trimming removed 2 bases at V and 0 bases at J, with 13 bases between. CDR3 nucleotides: TGTGCCAGCAGTGAATCGGAGAGCGCCACGAACACCGGGGAGCTGTTTTTT. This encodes CASSESESATNTGELFF.

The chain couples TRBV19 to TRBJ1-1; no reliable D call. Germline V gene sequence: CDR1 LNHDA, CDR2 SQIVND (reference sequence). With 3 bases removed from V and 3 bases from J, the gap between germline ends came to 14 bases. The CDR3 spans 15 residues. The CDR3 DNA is TGTGCCAGTAGTATGGGAGTCAGGTGGGACACTGAAGCTTTCTTT. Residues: CASSMGVRWDTEAFF. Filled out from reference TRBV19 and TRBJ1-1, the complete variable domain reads DGGITQSPKYLFRKEGQNVTLSCEQNLNHDAMYWYRQDPGQGLRLIYYSQIVNDFQKGDIAEGYSVSREKKESFPLTVTSAQKNPTAFYLCASSMGVRWDTEAFFGQGTRLTVV.

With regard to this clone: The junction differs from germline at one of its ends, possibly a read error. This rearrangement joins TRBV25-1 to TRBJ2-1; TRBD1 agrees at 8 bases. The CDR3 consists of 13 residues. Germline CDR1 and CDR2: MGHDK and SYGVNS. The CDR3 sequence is CASTRTGMAYPVF. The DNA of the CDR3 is TGTGCCAGCACCCGGACAGGGATGGCTTACCCCGTCTTC.

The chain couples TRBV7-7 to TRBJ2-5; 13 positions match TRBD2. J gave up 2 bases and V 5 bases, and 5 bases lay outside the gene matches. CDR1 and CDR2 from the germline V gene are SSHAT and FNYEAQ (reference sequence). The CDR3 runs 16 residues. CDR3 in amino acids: CASSTGLAGRQETQYF. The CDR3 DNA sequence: TGTGCCAGCAGCACGGGACTAGCGGGAAGACAAGAGACCCAGTACTTC.

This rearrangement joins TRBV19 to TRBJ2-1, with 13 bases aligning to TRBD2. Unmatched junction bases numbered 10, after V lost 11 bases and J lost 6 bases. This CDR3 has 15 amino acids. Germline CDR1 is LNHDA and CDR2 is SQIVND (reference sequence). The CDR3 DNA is TGTGCCGTCGAGTCGGGACTAGCGGGACGCAATGAGCAGTTCTTC. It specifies CAVESGLAGRNEQFF.

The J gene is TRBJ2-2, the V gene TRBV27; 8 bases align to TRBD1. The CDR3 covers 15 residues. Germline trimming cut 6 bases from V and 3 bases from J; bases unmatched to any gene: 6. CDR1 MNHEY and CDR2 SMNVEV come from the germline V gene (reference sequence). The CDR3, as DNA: TGTGCCAGCAGGTTTCAGGGGGCTTACACCGGGGAGCTGTTTTTT. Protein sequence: CASRFQGAYTGELFF.

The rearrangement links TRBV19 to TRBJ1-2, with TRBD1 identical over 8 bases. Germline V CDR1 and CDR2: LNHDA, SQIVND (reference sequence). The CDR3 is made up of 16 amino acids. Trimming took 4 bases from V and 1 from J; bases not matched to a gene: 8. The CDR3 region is CASSTGTGTINYGYTF. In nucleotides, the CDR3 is TGTGCCAGTAGTACGGGGACAGGAACAATTAACTATGGCTACACCTTC. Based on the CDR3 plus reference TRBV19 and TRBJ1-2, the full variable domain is DGGITQSPKYLFRKEGQNVTLSCEQNLNHDAMYWYRQDPGQGLRLIYYSQIVNDFQKGDIAEGYSVSREKKESFPLTVTSAQKNPTAFYLCASSTGTGTINYGYTFGSGTRLTVV.

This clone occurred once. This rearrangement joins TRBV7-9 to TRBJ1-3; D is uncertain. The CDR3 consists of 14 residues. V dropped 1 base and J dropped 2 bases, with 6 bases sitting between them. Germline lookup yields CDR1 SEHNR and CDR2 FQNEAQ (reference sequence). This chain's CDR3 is CASSLVQAGNTIYF. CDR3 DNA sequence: TGTGCCAGCAGCTTAGTGCAGGCTGGAAACACCATATATTTT.

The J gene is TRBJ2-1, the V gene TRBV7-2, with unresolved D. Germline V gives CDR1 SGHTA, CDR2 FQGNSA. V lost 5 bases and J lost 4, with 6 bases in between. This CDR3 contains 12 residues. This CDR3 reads CASSVTYNEQFF. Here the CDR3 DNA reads TGTGCCAGCAGCGTGACATACAATGAGCAGTTCTTC. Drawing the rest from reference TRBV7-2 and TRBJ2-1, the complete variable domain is GAGVSQSPSNKVTEKGKDVELRCDPISGHTALYWYRQSLGQGLEFLIYFQGNSAPDKSGLPSDRFSAERTGGSVSTLTIQRTQQEDSAVYLCASSVTYNEQFFGPGTRLTVL.

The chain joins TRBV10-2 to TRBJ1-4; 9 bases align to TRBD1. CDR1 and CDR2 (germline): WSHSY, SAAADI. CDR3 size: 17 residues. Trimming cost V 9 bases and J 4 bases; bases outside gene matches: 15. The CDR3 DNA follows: TGCGCCAGTCGACCGGGACAGGGACCTGGGGTTAATGAAAAACTGTTTTTT. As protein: CASRPGQGPGVNEKLFF.

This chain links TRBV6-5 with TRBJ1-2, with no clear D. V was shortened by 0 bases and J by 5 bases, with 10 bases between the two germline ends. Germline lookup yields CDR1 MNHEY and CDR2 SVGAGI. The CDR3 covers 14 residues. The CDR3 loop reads CASSYSTGGYGYTF. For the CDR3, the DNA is TGTGCCAGCAGTTACTCGACGGGAGGATATGGCTACACCTTC.

The CDR3 DNA sequence: TGTGCCAGTAGTATAGTTCCGGGACAGCGGGCTTTCTTT. Its protein product is CASSIVPGQRAFF. The J gene is TRBJ1-1, the V gene TRBV19, with 7 bases lining up with TRBD1. Germline CDR1 LNHDA, CDR2 SQIVND (reference sequence). The CDR3 is made up of 13 amino acids. Germline trimming cut 1 base from V and 11 bases from J; bases unmatched to any gene: 7.

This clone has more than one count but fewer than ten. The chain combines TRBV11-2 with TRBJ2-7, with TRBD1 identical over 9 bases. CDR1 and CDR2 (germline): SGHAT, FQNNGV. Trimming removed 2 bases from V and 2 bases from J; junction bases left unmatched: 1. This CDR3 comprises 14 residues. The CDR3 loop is CASSLTGGPYEQYF. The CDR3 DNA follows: TGTGCCAGCAGCTTAACAGGGGGCCCCTACGAGCAGTACTTC.

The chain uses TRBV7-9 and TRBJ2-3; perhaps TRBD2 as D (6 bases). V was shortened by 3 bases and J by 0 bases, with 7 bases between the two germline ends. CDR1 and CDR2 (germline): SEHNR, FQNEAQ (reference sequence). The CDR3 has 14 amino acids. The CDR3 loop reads CASSLGLSTDTQYF. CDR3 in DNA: TGTGCCAGCAGCTTGGGACTTAGCACAGATACGCAGTATTTT.